This TCR beta chain was recovered during a study of CD8+CD57+ T cells in acquired aplastic anemia. Study outcomes and limitations: Between the patient and control groups, CD8+ Simpson's diversity did not differ significantly.

The sequenced patients had an expansion of CD8+CD57+ cells seen by flow cytometry. The patients all had a severe acquired aplastic anemia diagnosis. Germline CDR1 reads SNHLY; CDR2 reads FYNNEI. Trimming removed 7 bases from V and 7 bases from J, with 13 bases in between. The CDR3 consists of 12 residues. According to the study, genomic DNA was the template for TCR beta VDJ and CDR3 profiling. TCRdb independently ran MiXCR on the reads; one entry per CDR3 protein. The sample records a few hundred thousand distinct CDR3 sequences, roughly 50% being singletons. This clonotype was picked up a small number of times. Its specificity is not known.

The sequence came from a human donor with aplastic anemia. The sample was sorted CD4+, CD8+, or CD8+CD57+ T cells (not recorded which) from PBMCs. The chain is built from TRBV2 and TRBJ1-1; a weak D match, TRBD1 (6 bases). CDR3 in DNA: TGTGCCAGCAAAGTTGGACAGATTGAAGCTTTCTTT. This codes for CASKVGQIEAFF.